Below are 8 T cell receptor beta chains sequenced from a single sample in a study of cytomegalovirus exposure and HLA in healthy donors. The repertoire was sequenced with immunoSEQ multiplex PCR; TCRdb's copy has only in-frame clones and lacks some. In the table there are approximately 170,000 clones, roughly 80% of which are singletons. Specimen: PBMCs. The receptors derive from a man aged 25-45 years in good health and CMV-seropositive.

This sequence joins TRBV6-1 and TRBJ2-7; D is perhaps TRBD2 (6 bases). V was trimmed by 3 bases and J by 2 bases, leaving 11 bases between them. This CDR3 has 14 residues. Germline lookup yields CDR1 MNHNS and CDR2 SASEGT. CDR3 sequence: CASSDERRAYEQYF. CDR3 nucleotide sequence: TGTGCCAGCAGTGATGAGAGGAGGGCCTACGAGCAGTACTTC.

This sequence joins TRBV28 and TRBJ2-7; 9 positions agree with TRBD2. Germline values: CDR1 MDHEN, CDR2 SYDVKM. The CDR3 spans 19 residues. Trimming removed 4 bases from V and 3 bases from J; junction bases left unmatched: 19. CDR3 loop: CASSSLPSALAGLHYEQYF. The CDR3 DNA reads TGTGCCAGCAGTTCACTCCCTAGCGCCCTAGCGGGGCTTCACTACGAGCAGTACTTC.

The J gene is TRBJ2-7, the V gene TRBV4-2, with 7 nucleotides matching TRBD1. The CDR3 contains 14 residues. The V and J ends lost 4 bases and 1 base, in that order; junction bases with no gene match: 4. Germline V lookup: CDR1 LGHNA, CDR2 YNFKEQ. The CDR3 DNA sequence: TGTGCCAGCAGCCCCGACAGGGTGTCCTACGAGCAGTACTTC. Translation: CASSPDRVSYEQYF.

This chain links TRBV15 with TRBJ2-7; tentatively, D is TRBD2 (5 bases). The V gene lost 1 base and the J gene lost 0 bases, with 7 bases spanning the gap. Germline values: CDR1 LNHNV, CDR2 YYDKDF (reference sequence). The CDR3 sequence is 14 residues long. The CDR3 loop reads CATSRGGSSYEQYF. The CDR3 region has the DNA TGTGCCACCAGCAGAGGAGGGAGCTCCTACGAGCAGTACTTC.

V usage is TRBV27 and J usage is TRBJ2-5; the match to TRBD1 covers 12 bases. The CDR3 loop spans 15 amino acids. V gave up 5 bases and J gave up 6 bases; unmatched junction bases: 7. CDR1 is MNHEY, CDR2 SMNVEV, per germline (reference sequence). The CDR3 sequence: CASSPGTGGAQTQYF. The CDR3 DNA reads as TGTGCCAGCAGTCCCGGGACAGGGGGCGCGCAGACCCAGTACTTC.

The chain combines TRBV5-6 with TRBJ1-1; D perhaps matches TRBD1 (6 bases). Germline V gene sequence: CDR1 SGHDT, CDR2 YYEEEE. Deletions cut 1 base from V and 6 bases from J, with 10 bases between. This CDR3 has 13 residues. The DNA for the CDR3 is TGTGCCAGCAGCTTGACAGGGATCGCTGAAGCTTTCTTT. It translates to CASSLTGIAEAFF.

V and J are TRBV6-4 and TRBJ1-1, with D perhaps TRBD1 (6 bases). CDR3 length: 17 residues. Germline CDR1 and CDR2: MRHNA and SNTAGT. With 4 bases removed from V and 3 bases from J, the gap between germline ends came to 21 bases. In nucleotides, the CDR3 is TGTGCCAGCAGTGCCTTCCCGGGGGGGCGATCGGACACTGAAGCTTTCTTT. Residues: CASSAFPGGRSDTEAFF.

This chain connects TRBV7-3 to TRBJ2-3; 9 bases line up with TRBD1. From germline, CDR1 is SGHTA and CDR2 FQGTGA. The CDR3 is 15 amino acids. Germline trimming cut 5 bases from V and 5 bases from J; bases unmatched to any gene: 8. The CDR3 sequence: CASSPAGQGEDTQYF. CDR3 coding DNA: TGTGCCAGCAGCCCGGCGGGACAGGGCGAAGATACGCAGTATTTT. Variable domain in full (rest from reference TRBV7-3 and TRBJ2-3): GAGVSQTPSNKVTEKGKYVELRCDPISGHTALYWYRQSLGQGPEFLIYFQGTGAADDSGLPNDRFFAVRPEGSVSTLKIQRTERGDSAVYLCASSPAGQGEDTQYFGPGTRLTVL.